This T cell receptor (beta chain) is from a study of human T cells and chemical hapten exposure. TCRdb recomputed calls from the RACE reads with MiXCR, one row per CDR3 protein. The repertoire holds around 150,000 distinct CDR3 sequences, with about 15% as singletons. Noted time point: patch test 1, 2 weeks after DPC sensitization. Described treatment: therapeutic diphenylcyclopropenone sensitization with weekly scalp DPC. Sequenced material: whole blood, taken in connection with sensitization to the hapten diphenylcyclopropenone (DPC). The clonotype originates from a woman younger than 45 with alopecia areata. Some clones in this sample may be carry-over from other donors' samples.

The CDR3 region is CASSGRRDTYNEQFF. The CDR3 DNA is TGTGCCAGCAGTGGGCGCCGGGACACATACAATGAGCAGTTCTTC. V gene TRBV6-1 combines with J gene TRBJ2-1; D is possibly TRBD1 (6 bases). The V end was cut by 4 bases, the J end by 4 bases, with 14 bases between. Per germline, CDR1 MNHNS and CDR2 SASEGT. CDR3 length: 15 residues.